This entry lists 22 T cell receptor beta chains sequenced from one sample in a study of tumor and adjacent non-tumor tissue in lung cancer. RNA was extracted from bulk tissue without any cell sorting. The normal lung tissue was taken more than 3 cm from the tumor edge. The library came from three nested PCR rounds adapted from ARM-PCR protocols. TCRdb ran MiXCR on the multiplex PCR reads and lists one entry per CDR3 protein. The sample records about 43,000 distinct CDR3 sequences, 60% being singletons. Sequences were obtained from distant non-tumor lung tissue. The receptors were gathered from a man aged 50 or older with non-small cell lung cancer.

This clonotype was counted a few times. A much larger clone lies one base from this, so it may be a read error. For the CDR3, the DNA is TGTGCCAGCAGCTTAGCGGTACAGCGAGAGACCCAGTACTTC. It encodes CASSLAVQRETQYF. The chain recombines TRBV7-9 with TRBJ2-5, with no clear D. The germline V gene encodes CDR1 SEHNR and CDR2 FQNEAQ (reference sequence). V was trimmed by 0 bases and J by 4 bases, leaving 9 bases between them. The CDR3 is 14 amino acids.

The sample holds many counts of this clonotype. CDR3 nucleotides: TGTGCCAGCACCATACAGGGTTCCTACGAGCAGTACTTC. Encoded protein: CASTIQGSYEQYF. This rearrangement joins TRBV28 to TRBJ2-7; tentatively, D is TRBD1 (6 bases). The CDR3 is 13 residues long. The germline V gene encodes CDR1 MDHEN and CDR2 SYDVKM. Trimming pared 7 bases from V and 1 base from J, leaving 11 bases between.

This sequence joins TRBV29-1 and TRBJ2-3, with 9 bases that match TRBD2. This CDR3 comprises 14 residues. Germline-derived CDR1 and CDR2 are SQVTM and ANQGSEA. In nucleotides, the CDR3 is TGCATCCACACACTGGCGGGGGGGCCAGATACGCAGTATTTT. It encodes CIHTLAGGPDTQYF.

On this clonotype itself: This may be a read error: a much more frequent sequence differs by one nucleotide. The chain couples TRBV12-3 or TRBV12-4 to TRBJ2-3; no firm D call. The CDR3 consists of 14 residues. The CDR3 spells CVSSYRASTDTQYF. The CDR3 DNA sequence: TGTGTCAGCAGTTATCGCGCGAGCACAGATACGCAGTATTTT.

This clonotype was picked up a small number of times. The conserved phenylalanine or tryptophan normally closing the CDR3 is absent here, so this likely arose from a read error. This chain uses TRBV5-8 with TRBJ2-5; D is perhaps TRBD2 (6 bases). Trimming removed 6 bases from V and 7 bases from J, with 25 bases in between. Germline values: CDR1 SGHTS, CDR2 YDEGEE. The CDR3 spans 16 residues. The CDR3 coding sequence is TGTGCCAGCACCACAACTTCCCGGGACTTTATGGCGACCCAGTACCTC. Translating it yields CASTTTSRDFMATQYL.

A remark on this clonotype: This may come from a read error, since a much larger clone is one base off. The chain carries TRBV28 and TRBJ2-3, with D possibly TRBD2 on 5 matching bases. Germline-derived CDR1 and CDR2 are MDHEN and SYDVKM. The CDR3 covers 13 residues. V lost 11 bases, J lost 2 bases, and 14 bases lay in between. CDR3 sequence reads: CAGSVGITDTQYF. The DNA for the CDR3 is TGTGCCGGTAGCGTGGGGATCACAGATACGCAGTATTTT.

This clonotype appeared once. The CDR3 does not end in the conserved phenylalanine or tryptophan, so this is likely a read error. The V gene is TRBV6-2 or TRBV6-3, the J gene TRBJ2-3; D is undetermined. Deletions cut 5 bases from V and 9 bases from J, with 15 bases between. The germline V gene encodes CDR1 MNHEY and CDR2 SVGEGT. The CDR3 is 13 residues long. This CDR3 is CASSPQPARTQYY. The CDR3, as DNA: TGTGCCAGCAGTCCCCAACCGGCACGGACGCAGTATTAT.

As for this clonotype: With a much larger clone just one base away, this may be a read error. CDR3 DNA sequence: TGTGCCAGTCGACAGGGGAGTTCTCGCGGCTACGTCTTC. Protein sequence: CASRQGSSRGYVF. The rearrangement joins TRBV6-5 to TRBJ1-2, with 8 bases lining up with TRBD1. CDR3 length: 13 amino acids. Germline V gene data show CDR1 as MNHEY and CDR2 as SVGAGI.

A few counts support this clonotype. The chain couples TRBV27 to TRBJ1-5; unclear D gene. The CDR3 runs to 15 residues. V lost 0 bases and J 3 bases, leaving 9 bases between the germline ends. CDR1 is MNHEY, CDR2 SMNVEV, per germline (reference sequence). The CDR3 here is CASSLSGGNNQPQHF. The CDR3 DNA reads TGTGCCAGCAGTTTATCAGGAGGGAACAATCAGCCCCAGCATTTT.

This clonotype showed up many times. The DNA of the CDR3 is TGTGCCAGCAGCAAAGATGCGACAGGGCAGGATGAGCAGTTCTTC. It codes for CASSKDATGQDEQFF. The V call is TRBV21-1, the J call TRBJ2-1; TRBD1 is taken as the D call from the table, unchecked against the DNA. TRBV21-1 represents a pseudogene. The CDR3 totals 15 residues.

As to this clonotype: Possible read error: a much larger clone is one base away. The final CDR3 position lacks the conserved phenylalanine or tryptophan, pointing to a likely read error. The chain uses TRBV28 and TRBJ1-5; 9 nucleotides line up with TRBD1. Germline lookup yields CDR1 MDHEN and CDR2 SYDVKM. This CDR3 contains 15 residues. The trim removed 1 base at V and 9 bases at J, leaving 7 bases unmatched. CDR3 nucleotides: TGTGCCAGCAGTTTATCGGACAGGGGCATGACGCCCCAGCATTAT. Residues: CASSLSDRGMTPQHY.

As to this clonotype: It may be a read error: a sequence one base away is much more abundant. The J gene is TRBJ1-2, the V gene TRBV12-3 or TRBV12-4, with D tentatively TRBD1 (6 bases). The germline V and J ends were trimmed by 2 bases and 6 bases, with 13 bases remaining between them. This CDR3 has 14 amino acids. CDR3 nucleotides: TGTGCCAGCAGTTTAAGGGAGGGGGTCAATGGCTACACCTTC. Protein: CASSLREGVNGYTF.

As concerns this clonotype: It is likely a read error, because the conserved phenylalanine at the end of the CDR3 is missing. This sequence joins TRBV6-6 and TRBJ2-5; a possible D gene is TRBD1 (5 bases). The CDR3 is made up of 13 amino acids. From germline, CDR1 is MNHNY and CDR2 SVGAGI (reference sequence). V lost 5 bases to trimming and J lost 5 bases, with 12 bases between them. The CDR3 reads CASSRRVDETQYS. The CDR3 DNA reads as TGTGCCAGCAGTCGCAGGGTGGACGAGACCCAGTACTCC.

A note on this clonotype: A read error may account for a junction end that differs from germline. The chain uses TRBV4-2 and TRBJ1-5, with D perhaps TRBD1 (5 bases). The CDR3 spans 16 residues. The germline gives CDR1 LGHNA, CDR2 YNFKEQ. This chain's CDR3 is CTSSQVGGVCNQPQHF. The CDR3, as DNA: TGTACCAGCAGCCAAGTGGGAGGGGTCTGCAATCAGCCCCAGCATTTT.

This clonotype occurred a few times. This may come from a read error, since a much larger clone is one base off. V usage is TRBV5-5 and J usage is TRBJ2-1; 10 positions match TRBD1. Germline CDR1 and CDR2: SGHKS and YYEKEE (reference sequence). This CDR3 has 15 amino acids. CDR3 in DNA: TGTGCCAGCAACTTGTCCGGGACAGGGGATAATGAGCAGTTCTTC. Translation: CASNLSGTGDNEQFF. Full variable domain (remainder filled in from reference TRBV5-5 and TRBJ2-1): DAGVTQSPTHLIKTRGQQVTLRCSPISGHKSVSWYQQVLGQGPQFIFQYYEKEERGRGNFPDRFSARQFPNYSSELNVNALLLGDSALYLCASNLSGTGDNEQFFGPGTRLTVL.

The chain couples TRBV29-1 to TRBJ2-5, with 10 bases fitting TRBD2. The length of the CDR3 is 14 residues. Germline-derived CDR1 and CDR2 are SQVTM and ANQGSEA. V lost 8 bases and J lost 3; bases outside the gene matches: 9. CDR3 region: CSMWLAGGEETQYF. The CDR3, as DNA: TGCAGCATGTGGTTAGCGGGAGGAGAAGAGACCCAGTACTTC.

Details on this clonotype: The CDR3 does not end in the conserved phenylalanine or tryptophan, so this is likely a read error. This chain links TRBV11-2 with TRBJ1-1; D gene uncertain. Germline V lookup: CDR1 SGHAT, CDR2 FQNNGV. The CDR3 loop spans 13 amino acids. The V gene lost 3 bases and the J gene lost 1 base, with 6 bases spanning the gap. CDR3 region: CASSLMGNTEAFL. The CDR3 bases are TGTGCCAGCAGCTTGATGGGGAACACTGAAGCTTTCCTT.

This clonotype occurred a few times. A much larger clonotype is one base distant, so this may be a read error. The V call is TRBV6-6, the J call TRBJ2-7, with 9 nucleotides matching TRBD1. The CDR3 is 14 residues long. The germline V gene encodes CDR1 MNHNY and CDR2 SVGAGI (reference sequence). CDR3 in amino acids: CASRPPGQGAERYF. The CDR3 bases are TGTGCCAGCAGACCCCCGGGACAGGGAGCCGAGCGGTACTTC.

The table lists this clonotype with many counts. The CDR3 nucleotides read TGTGCCAGCAGTTTCCTTCGACGGAGCTCGGGCTACACCTTC. This translates into CASSFLRRSSGYTF. The chain links TRBV28 to TRBJ1-2; D not resolved. Germline-derived CDR1 and CDR2 are MDHEN and SYDVKM. The V gene lost 3 bases and the J gene lost 8 bases, with 16 bases spanning the gap. The CDR3 runs to 14 residues.

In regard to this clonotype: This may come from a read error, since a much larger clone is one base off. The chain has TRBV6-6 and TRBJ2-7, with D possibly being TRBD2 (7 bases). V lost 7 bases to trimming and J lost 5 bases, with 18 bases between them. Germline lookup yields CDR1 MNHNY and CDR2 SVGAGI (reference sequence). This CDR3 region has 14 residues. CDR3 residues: CASTKGRGADEQYF. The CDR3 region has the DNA TGTGCCAGCACCAAAGGACGGGGGGCCGACGAGCAGTACTTC.

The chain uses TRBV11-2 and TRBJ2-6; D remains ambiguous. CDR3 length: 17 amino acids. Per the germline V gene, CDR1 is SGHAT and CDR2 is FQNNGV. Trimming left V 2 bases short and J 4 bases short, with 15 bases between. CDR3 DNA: TGTGCCAGCAGCTTACTCCTGGACGGCATCGGGGCCAACGTCCTGACTTTC. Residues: CASSLLLDGIGANVLTF.

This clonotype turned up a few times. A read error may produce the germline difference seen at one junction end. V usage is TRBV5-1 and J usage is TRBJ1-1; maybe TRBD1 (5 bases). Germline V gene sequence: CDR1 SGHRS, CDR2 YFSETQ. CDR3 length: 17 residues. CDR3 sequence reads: CASSLGAGRGMNTQAFF. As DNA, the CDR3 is TGCGCCAGCAGCTTGGGGGCAGGGCGGGGGATGAACACTCAAGCTTTCTTT.